Listed here are 28 T cell receptor beta chains from one sample, sequenced in a study of OX40 agonist ivuxolimab in advanced cancers. Assay: immunoSEQ multiplex PCR; the TCRdb copy retains only in-frame clones and omits some. The sample lists 65,000 to 85,000 clones; over 75% were seen once. The source was CD4+ or CD8+ T cells sorted from blood, collected in a trial of the OX40 agonist ivuxolimab. Receptors were obtained from an adult with an advanced solid tumor such as melanoma, head and neck, liver or kidney cancer.

The rearrangement joins TRBV9 to TRBJ2-2, with D possibly matching TRBD2 (6 bases). The V and J ends lost 4 bases and 5 bases respectively, with 21 bases between them. The CDR3 sequence is 17 residues long. Germline V CDR1 and CDR2: SGDLS, YYNGEE. CDR3 DNA sequence: TGTGCCAGCAGCCCGTCTAGAGGGGTGGGGGGTACCGGGGAGCTGTTTTTT. This translates into CASSPSRGVGGTGELFF.

This clone was seen only once. This chain links TRBV14 with TRBJ2-1; D is possibly TRBD1 (6 bases). Germline lookup yields CDR1 SGHDN and CDR2 FVKESK. Trimming removed 3 bases from V and 6 bases from J, with 12 bases in between. CDR3 length equals 14 residues. CDR3: CASSQISGVNEQFF. CDR3 DNA sequence: TGTGCCAGCAGCCAGATATCAGGGGTCAATGAGCAGTTCTTC.

This chain connects TRBV11-3 to TRBJ2-1; TRBD2 matches at 7 bases. Per the germline V gene, CDR1 is SGHNT and CDR2 is YENEEA. V lost 2 bases, J lost 0 bases, and 4 bases stayed unmatched. The CDR3 totals 16 residues. CDR3 DNA: TGTGCCAGCAGCTTATGGGGAGGGAGCTCCTACAATGAGCAGTTCTTC. Translation gives CASSLWGGSSYNEQFF. Full variable domain (remainder filled in from reference TRBV11-3 and TRBJ2-1): EAGVVQSPRYKIIEKKQPVAFWCNPISGHNTLYWYLQNLGQGPELLIRYENEEAVDDSQLPKDRFSAERLKGVDSTLKIQPAELGDSAVYLCASSLWGGSSYNEQFFGPGTRLTVL.

The chain combines TRBV11-1 with TRBJ1-6; possibly TRBD1 for D (6 bases). The CDR3 has 16 amino acids. Germline V gene sequence: CDR1 SGHAT, CDR2 FQDESV (reference sequence). Trimming took off 4 bases at V and 2 bases at J, with 12 bases between the two ends. The CDR3: CASSSDRTAYNSPLHF. CDR3 DNA: TGTGCCAGCAGCTCGGATCGGACAGCCTATAATTCACCCCTCCACTTT. Based on the CDR3 plus reference TRBV11-1 and TRBJ1-6, the full variable domain is EAEVAQSPRYKITEKSQAVAFWCDPISGHATLYWYRQILGQGPELLVQFQDESVVDDSQLPKDRFSAERLKGVDSTLKIQPAELGDSAMYLCASSSDRTAYNSPLHFGNGTRLTVT.

In DNA, the CDR3 is TGTGCCAGCAGCTTAACCGCTTCGACCCCCGGGGGGCACTCCTACAATGAGCAGTTCTTC. It translates to CASSLTASTPGGHSYNEQFF. The V and J genes are TRBV11-3 and TRBJ2-1; weak D call: TRBD2 (7 bases). The CDR3 loop spans 20 amino acids. From germline, CDR1 is SGHNT and CDR2 YENEEA. Deletions cut 2 bases from V and 0 bases from J, with 23 bases between.

The rearrangement joins TRBV7-2 to TRBJ2-2; no definite D call. V lost 7 bases to trimming and J lost 6 bases, with 15 bases between them. Germline CDR1 SGHTA, CDR2 FQGNSA. The CDR3 loop spans 14 amino acids. The DNA for the CDR3 is TGTGCCAGCAATTTGAAGCCCGTCGCCGGGGAGCTGTTTTTT. Protein sequence: CASNLKPVAGELFF.

The V call is TRBV18, the J call TRBJ2-3; possible D gene TRBD2, 5 bases. Germline assignment: CDR1 KGHSH and CDR2 LQKENI. The length of the CDR3 is 15 residues. Trimming pared 1 base from V and 0 bases from J, leaving 8 bases between. In nucleotides, the CDR3 is TGTGCCAGCTCACCACGAGGGCTAAGCACAGATACGCAGTATTTT. It is translated as CASSPRGLSTDTQYF.

As concerns this clone: A junction boundary mismatches the germline segment, possibly from a read error. The rearrangement uses TRBV18 and TRBJ1-2, with D maybe TRBD1 (5 bases). The CDR3 covers 15 residues. Germline values: CDR1 KGHSH, CDR2 LQKENI. CDR3 nucleotide sequence: TGTGCCAGCTCACCAGAGACAGCCTTAACCTATGGCTGCACCTTC. Residues: CASSPETALTYGCTF.

The rearrangement joins TRBV18 to TRBJ1-4; 7 bases line up with TRBD1. CDR3 length equals 16 residues. Trimming at V came to 5 bases and at J to 6 bases, leaving 12 bases not matched to a gene. Germline CDR1 KGHSH, CDR2 LQKENI. The CDR3 sequence: CASSFFQDRRDEKLFF. The CDR3 DNA is TGTGCCAGCTCATTTTTTCAGGACAGGAGGGATGAAAAACTGTTTTTT.

V is TRBV7-8 and J is TRBJ1-2; D may be TRBD1 (5 bases). This CDR3 contains 15 residues. V lost 5 bases to trimming and J lost 4 bases, with 17 bases between them. Germline CDR1 and CDR2: SGHVS and FQNEAQ. This CDR3 is CASSLKTVPTYGYTF. The CDR3 DNA sequence: TGTGCCAGCAGCCTAAAGACAGTCCCTACCTATGGCTACACCTTC.

In DNA form, the CDR3 reads TGTGCCAGCAGCTTAACCGGGACAGGGGGCGCCGAGCAGTACTTC. Its translation: CASSLTGTGGAEQYF. The chain joins TRBV7-3 to TRBJ2-7; TRBD1 matches at 12 bases. The trim removed 0 bases at V and 6 bases at J, leaving 3 bases unmatched. Germline assignment: CDR1 SGHTA and CDR2 FQGTGA. There are 15 residues in the CDR3.

The chain is built from TRBV7-9 and TRBJ2-3; D call uncertain. The ends were cut back, 3 bases at V and 2 bases at J, with 9 bases in the middle. Germline values: CDR1 SEHNR, CDR2 FQNEAQ (reference sequence). The CDR3 sequence is 14 residues long. CDR3 DNA sequence: TGTGCCAGCAGCTTGTACCTCGACACAGATACGCAGTATTTT. Residues: CASSLYLDTDTQYF.

The chain links TRBV2 to TRBJ1-1, with 7 bases that match TRBD1. The junction had 8 bases not matched to a gene; V was cut back by 6 bases and J by 1 base. Germline V CDR1 and CDR2: SNHLY, FYNNEI. This CDR3 is built from 15 residues. The CDR3 loop is CASRPDREGNTEAFF. DNA of the CDR3: TGTGCCAGCAGACCCGACAGGGAGGGGAACACTGAAGCTTTCTTT.

The chain couples TRBV6-1 to TRBJ1-4; D gene ambiguous. The CDR3 extends over 12 amino acids. V lost 8 bases and J 7 bases, leaving 11 bases between the germline ends. Germline loops: CDR1 MNHNS, CDR2 SASEGT. The CDR3 nucleotides read TGTGCCAGCCAGGCCCCGGGTGAAAAACTGTTTTTT. It yields the protein CASQAPGEKLFF.

In DNA, the CDR3 is TGTGCCAGCAGCCCCCCCGGACAGGGGGCGAGATACACTGAAGCTTTCTTT. Its translation: CASSPPGQGARYTEAFF. The rearrangement joins TRBV21-1 to TRBJ1-1; the D call in the table, TRBD1, was not verified against the DNA. TRBV21-1 is designated a pseudogene. The CDR3 runs 17 residues.

J is TRBJ1-2 and V is TRBV29-1, with D unresolved. The V and J ends lost 7 bases and 1 base respectively, with 10 bases between them. This CDR3 region has 12 residues. Germline V gene data show CDR1 as SQVTM and CDR2 as ANQGSEA. CDR3 sequence reads: CSAYEGNYGYTF. In DNA form, the CDR3 reads TGCAGCGCCTATGAGGGTAACTATGGCTACACCTTC.

The J gene is TRBJ2-7, the V gene TRBV5-6, with TRBD1 matching 10 bases. From germline, CDR1 is SGHDT and CDR2 YYEEEE. The V gene end was trimmed by 2 bases and the J gene end by 4 bases; junction bases not matched to a gene: 9. The CDR3 totals 16 residues. CDR3 sequence: CASSLAARDRGYEQYF. In DNA form, the CDR3 reads TGTGCCAGCAGCTTAGCTGCACGGGACAGGGGTTACGAGCAGTACTTC.

This sequence joins TRBV19 and TRBJ2-3, with no clear D. Germline assignment: CDR1 LNHDA and CDR2 SQIVND (reference sequence). The CDR3 totals 15 residues. V gave up 1 base and J gave up 6 bases, with 14 bases separating them. The CDR3 coding sequence is TGTGCCAGTAGTATAGGGAAGCCCTTGAGCGATACGCAGTATTTT. Translation gives CASSIGKPLSDTQYF.

This chain uses TRBV7-2 with TRBJ1-1; 8 positions agree with TRBD1. The CDR3 is made up of 13 amino acids. V gave up 5 bases and J gave up 11 bases; unmatched junction bases: 10. CDR1 is SGHTA, CDR2 FQGNSA, per germline. The CDR3 DNA reads TGTGCCAGCAGCAACGGACAGGGTAGTAGGGCTTTCTTT. As protein: CASSNGQGSRAFF.

The CDR3 here is CASSRKDRGRSNQPQHF. DNA of the CDR3: TGTGCCAGCAGCCGGAAAGACAGGGGAAGGAGCAATCAGCCCCAGCATTTT. The chain joins TRBV11-2 to TRBJ1-5; TRBD1 matches 8 bases. V gave up 5 bases and J gave up 1 base; unmatched junction bases: 10. This CDR3 comprises 17 residues. CDR1 is SGHAT and CDR2 is FQNNGV in the germline V gene.

Here the CDR3 DNA reads TGTGCCAGCAGTTACCGCCTCAAACAAGAGACCCAGTACTTC. It is translated as CASSYRLKQETQYF. This chain connects TRBV6-6 to TRBJ2-5; D ambiguous. Trimming took 2 bases from V and 2 from J, leaving 9 bases between them. Germline V CDR1 and CDR2: MNHNY, SVGAGI (reference sequence). The CDR3 totals 14 residues.

The rearrangement uses TRBV5-1 and TRBJ2-3, with no clear D. Trimming cost V 1 base and J 2 bases, with 11 bases left between them. This CDR3 comprises 15 residues. Per germline, CDR1 SGHRS and CDR2 YFSETQ. The CDR3 sequence is CASSLSGVSTDTQYF. The CDR3, as DNA: TGCGCCAGCAGCTTGTCAGGCGTATCCACAGATACGCAGTATTTT. The entire variable domain, with the rest obtained from reference TRBV5-1 and TRBJ2-3, is as follows: KAGVTQTPRYLIKTRGQQVTLSCSPISGHRSVSWYQQTPGQGLQFLFEYFSETQRNKGNFPGRFSGRQFSNSRSEMNVSTLELGDSALYLCASSLSGVSTDTQYFGPGTRLTVL.

V is TRBV14 and J is TRBJ1-1, with D uncertain. Trimming removed 4 bases at V and 10 bases at J, with 13 bases between. The germline V gene has CDR1 SGHDN and CDR2 FVKESK. CDR3 length: 12 residues. As DNA, the CDR3 is TGTGCCAGCAGCCCCCTGACCTCCGCAGCTTTCTTT. Protein product: CASSPLTSAAFF.

Concerning this clone: The junction shows a germline mismatch at one end, possibly a read error. The chain couples TRBV10-3 to TRBJ2-1, with D tentatively TRBD2 (6 bases). Germline CDR1 is ENHRY and CDR2 is SYGVKD. The CDR3 is 12 residues long. CDR3 nucleotide sequence: TGTGTCATCAGTGTTCCTAGCGATCAGCAGTTCTTC. As protein: CVISVPSDQQFF.

The chain couples TRBV7-2 to TRBJ1-3; tentatively, D is TRBD1 (6 bases). The CDR3 extends over 14 amino acids. V was clipped by 3 bases and J by 3 bases, with 9 bases between them. From germline, CDR1 is SGHTA and CDR2 FQGNSA. The CDR3 nucleotides are TGTGCCAGCAGCTTGGGGGCGGGTGGAAACACCATATATTTT. Translated, it gives CASSLGAGGNTIYF.

The V gene is TRBV11-2, the J gene TRBJ2-5; TRBD2 aligns across 9 bases. Unmatched junction bases numbered 9, after V lost 6 bases and J lost 4 bases. The CDR3 has 15 amino acids. Looked up from germline, CDR1 is SGHAT and CDR2 is FQNNGV. The CDR3 DNA is TGTGCCAGCAGATATGGCGGGAGGGCAGTAGAGACCCAGTACTTC. This encodes CASRYGGRAVETQYF.

This chain joins TRBV4-2 and TRBJ1-2, with D possibly being TRBD1 (5 bases). The germline V and J ends were trimmed by 1 base and 7 bases, with 16 bases remaining between them. In germline, CDR1 is LGHNA, CDR2 YNFKEQ. The CDR3 loop spans 15 amino acids. CDR3 sequence: CASSQGDGAMGGYTF. DNA for the CDR3: TGTGCCAGCAGCCAAGGGGACGGAGCCATGGGTGGCTACACCTTC.

This clone was detected only a few times. The chain joins TRBV19 to TRBJ2-5, with 7 bases fitting TRBD2. V gave up 10 bases and J gave up 5 bases; unmatched junction bases: 10. Germline CDR1 and CDR2: LNHDA and SQIVND (reference sequence). CDR3 size: 13 residues. CDR3 DNA: TGTGCCACTCGGACCCGGGAGGTCGAGACCCAGTACTTC. Encoded protein: CATRTREVETQYF.